These 3 T cell receptor beta chains were sequenced from one sample in a study of blood T cell repertoires in COVID-19. Data came from immunoSEQ multiplex PCR; TCRdb stores just in-frame clones and leaves some out. This table holds about 230,000 clones, nearly 90% found once. The sample taken for sequencing was PBMCs or T cells enriched from blood (not recorded which). The receptors here all came from a young woman with acute COVID-19.

A remark on this clone: In this CDR3 the conserved last residue, phenylalanine or tryptophan, is missing, so a read error is likely. Because the CDR3's place on the DNA is in doubt, the DNA is left out and the CDR3 is given as listed by TCRdb. The chain couples TRBV7-2 to TRBJ2-3; the table calls TRBD1, which could not be checked here. A total of 11 residues make up the CDR3, ends included. Germline V gene lookup returns CDR1 SGHTA and CDR2 FQGNSA. The CDR3 loop is CASSAKDRGWV.

This clone appeared a single time. The V gene is TRBV27, the J gene TRBJ1-1; possible D gene TRBD1, 5 bases. This CDR3 is 13 amino acids long. V gave up 2 bases and J gave up 3 bases, with 7 bases separating them. Germline CDR1 is MNHEY and CDR2 is SMNVEV (reference sequence). DNA of the CDR3: TGTGCCAGCAGTTTAACCAGGGACACTGAAGCTTTCTTT. Translation gives CASSLTRDTEAFF.

The CDR3 DNA reads as TGTGCCAGCAGGGCGGACACCAAGGGGACTGAAGCTTTCTTT. The encoded protein is CASRADTKGTEAFF. The J gene is TRBJ1-1, the V gene TRBV2, with D perhaps TRBD1 (5 bases). The V end was cut by 6 bases, the J end by 5 bases, with 16 bases between. Germline V CDR1 and CDR2: SNHLY, FYNNEI. There are 14 residues in the CDR3.